Below, 4 T cell receptor beta chains from the same sample are listed, as sequenced in a study of vaccination and CD4 T cells after COVID-19. As for treatment: roughly nine-day PBMC culture with coronavirus spike peptide pools or control peptides (ViraFEST assay). Their target antigens are unknown. The Oncomine TCR Beta short-read assay was applied to DNA of cultured CD4+ T cells. TCRdb itself ran the PCR reads through MiXCR, one entry per CDR3 protein. The table shows roughly 16,000 distinct CDR3 sequences, with roughly 45% occurring only once. The starting material was CD4+ T cells from blood, cultured in vitro, obtained after SARS-CoV-2 vaccination. The receptors were sampled from a human donor who had recovered from COVID-19.

J is TRBJ1-5 and V is TRBV6-1; D is perhaps TRBD1 (5 bases). CDR3 size: 16 residues. V lost 1 base to trimming and J lost 6 bases, with 16 bases between them. The germline gives CDR1 MNHNS, CDR2 SASEGT. DNA of the CDR3: TGTGCCAGCAGTGAAGATTGGGGCCAGATCGTTCAGCCCCAGCATTTT. Amino acids: CASSEDWGQIVQPQHF.

This clonotype showed up just a few times. V gene TRBV2 combines with J gene TRBJ2-3; unclear D gene. From germline, CDR1 is SNHLY and CDR2 FYNNEI. Trimming took off 5 bases at V and 3 bases at J, with 12 bases between the two ends. This CDR3 region has 14 residues. CDR3 amino acids: CASSQVGRTDTQYF. In DNA, the CDR3 is TGTGCCAGCAGTCAAGTCGGACGGACAGATACGCAGTATTTT.

This clonotype was counted a few times. The chain couples TRBV6-2 or TRBV6-3 to TRBJ2-5; 7 nucleotides match TRBD2. J gave up 1 base and V 4 bases, and 0 bases lay outside the gene matches. The CDR3 consists of 13 residues. Per germline, CDR1 MNHEY and CDR2 SVGEGT. The CDR3 sequence is CASSWTSQETQYF. DNA for the CDR3: TGTGCCAGCAGTTGGACTAGCCAAGAGACCCAGTACTTC.

This clonotype is deemed medium-sized (0.01 to 0.1%). V usage is TRBV5-4 and J usage is TRBJ2-7; TRBD2 aligns across 11 bases. V was pared by 4 bases and J by 5 bases, with 5 bases of the junction left unmatched. The CDR3 runs to 14 residues. Germline V CDR1 and CDR2: SGHNT, YYREEE (reference sequence). CDR3 DNA: TGTGCCAGCAGCGATAGCGGGAGGGACAACGAGCAGTACTTC. Translated: CASSDSGRDNEQYF.